This T cell receptor (beta chain) was sequenced in a study of human T cells and chemical hapten exposure. One entry per CDR3 protein results from TCRdb running MiXCR on the RACE reads. The data contain about 120,000 distinct CDR3 sequences, around 10% of them singletons. This clonotype was detected many times. Time point described: patch test 1, 2 weeks after DPC sensitization. Specified treatment: therapeutic diphenylcyclopropenone sensitization with weekly scalp DPC. The CDR3 spans 15 residues. V was pared by 5 bases and J by 3 bases, with 7 bases of the junction left unmatched. This specimen consisted of whole blood, obtained in connection with sensitization to the hapten diphenylcyclopropenone (DPC). This sequence joins TRBV12-3 or TRBV12-4 and TRBJ1-2; TRBD1 aligns across 9 bases. The TCR originated in a woman aged 50 to 65 with alopecia areata. Some clones in this sample may be carry-over from other donors' samples. CDR3 bases: TGTGCCAGCAGTCGGGACAGGGCGAATGACTATGGCTACACCTTC. Protein: CASSRDRANDYGYTF.